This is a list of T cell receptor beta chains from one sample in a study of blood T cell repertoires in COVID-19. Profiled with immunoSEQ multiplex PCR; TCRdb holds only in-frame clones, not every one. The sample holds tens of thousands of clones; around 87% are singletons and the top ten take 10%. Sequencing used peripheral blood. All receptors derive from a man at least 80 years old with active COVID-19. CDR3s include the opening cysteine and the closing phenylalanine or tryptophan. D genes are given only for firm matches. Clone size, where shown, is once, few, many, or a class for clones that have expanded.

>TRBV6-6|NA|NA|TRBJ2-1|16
CASTPNYSGSYNEQFF
TGTGCCAGCACCCCCAATTACTCCGGCTCCTACAATGAGCAGTTCTTC
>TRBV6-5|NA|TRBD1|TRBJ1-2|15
CASRTGEGWVYGYTF
TGTGCCAGCAGGACAGGGGAGGGTTGGGTCTATGGCTACACCTTC
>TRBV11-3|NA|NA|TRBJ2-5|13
CASSREYQETQYF
TGTGCCAGCAGCCGTGAGTACCAAGAGACCCAGTACTTC
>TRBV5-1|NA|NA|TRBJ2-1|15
CASSLTAYSYNEQFF
TGCGCCAGCAGCCTGACAGCGTACTCCTACAATGAGCAGTTCTTC
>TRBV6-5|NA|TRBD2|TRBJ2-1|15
CASREALAGRNEQFF
TGTGCCAGCAGAGAGGCACTAGCGGGGAGAAATGAGCAGTTCTTC
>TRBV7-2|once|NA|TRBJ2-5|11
CASSPKETQYF
TGTGCCAGCAGTCCTAAAGAGACCCAGTACTTC
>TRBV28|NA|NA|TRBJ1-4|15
CASSFQTGFNEKLFF
TGTGCCAGCAGTTTCCAAACAGGGTTTAATGAAAAACTGTTTTTT
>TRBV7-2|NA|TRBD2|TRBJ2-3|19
CASSLGVLTSGRAGDTQYF
TGTGCCAGCAGCTTAGGGGTCTTGACAAGCGGGAGGGCCGGAGATACGCAGTATTTT
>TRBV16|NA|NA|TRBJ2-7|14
CASSSNPGTKTQYF
TGTGCCAGCAGCTCTAACCCGGGAACAAAAACACAGTACTTC
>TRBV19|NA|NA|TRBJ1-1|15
CASSIQGTGVAEAFF
TGTGCCAGTAGTATACAGGGGACCGGAGTGGCTGAAGCTTTCTTT
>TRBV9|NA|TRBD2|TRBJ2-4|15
CASSAATSVGNIQYF
TGTGCCAGCAGCGCCGCCACTAGCGTGGGAAACATTCAGTACTTC
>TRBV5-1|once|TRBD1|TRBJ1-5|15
CASSLGTGPYQPQHF
TGCGCCAGCAGCTTGGGGACAGGGCCCTATCAGCCCCAGCATTTT